These T cell receptor beta chains were read from a single sample in a study of blood T cell repertoires in COVID-19. Profiled with immunoSEQ multiplex PCR; TCRdb holds only in-frame clones, not every one. The data contain hundreds of thousands of clones, 88% of them seen just once; the ten biggest clones take up 6% to 8%. Sequenced input: peripheral blood. All receptors derive from an older woman with COVID-19, enrolled during active disease. Each CDR3 is given with its conserved first and last residue. D genes are given only for firm matches. For some rows the clone size is stated as once, few or many, or as a class when expanded; others skip it.

clone_size j_call d_call v_call cdr3_aa cdr3_nt
NA TRBJ2-7 TRBD1 TRBV9 CASSVEGQGYEQYF TGTGCCAGCAGCGTAGAGGGACAGGGCTACGAGCAGTACTTC
once TRBJ1-2 NA TRBV7-3 CASSLAGTSYTF TGTGCCAGCAGCTTAGCCGGGACATCTTACACCTTC
few TRBJ2-7 NA TRBV5-8 CASSAGQEQYF TGTGCCAGCAGCGCGGGACAGGAGCAGTACTTC
NA TRBJ2-5 NA TRBV7-9 CASSSPRETQYF TGTGCCAGCAGCTCGCCCAGGGAGACCCAGTACTTC
NA TRBJ2-7 NA TRBV27 CASSRSRAYEQYF TGTGCCAGCAGTCGAAGCAGGGCCTACGAGCAGTACTTC
NA TRBJ1-1 NA TRBV3-1/TRBV3-2 CASSQERGAGGTEAFF TGTGCCAGCAGCCAAGAACGAGGGGCCGGGGGCACTGAAGCTTTCTTT
NA TRBJ2-3 TRBD1 TRBV7-2 CASSGRTGGEDTQYF TGTGCCAGCAGCGGCCGGACAGGGGGGGAAGATACGCAGTATTTT
NA TRBJ1-2 NA TRBV4-3 CASSHFNLGPNGYTF TGCGCCAGCAGCCACTTCAACCTGGGCCCTAATGGCTACACCTTC
NA TRBJ2-3 NA TRBV7-2 CASSSNSGGDTQYF TGTGCCAGCAGCTCCAACAGTGGGGGGGATACGCAGTATTTT
NA TRBJ1-2 NA TRBV11-2 CASSLEGTLENGYTF TGTGCCAGCAGCTTAGAGGGGACACTGGAGAATGGCTACACCTTC
NA TRBJ1-2 TRBD1 TRBV12-3/TRBV12-4 CATLLDRVSGYTF TGTGCCACTCTTCTGGACAGGGTCAGCGGCTACACCTTC
NA TRBJ2-7 NA TRBV4-2 CASSQGGGVARYEQYF TGTGCCAGCAGCCAAGGTGGAGGGGTCGCTCGATACGAGCAGTACTTC
NA TRBJ1-5 NA TRBV2 CASSEARGEGQPQHF TGTGCCAGCAGTGAAGCGAGAGGGGAGGGTCAGCCCCAGCATTTT
NA TRBJ1-6 NA TRBV2 CASKSDSLYNSPLHF TGTGCCAGCAAGTCGGACAGTCTGTATAATTCACCCCTCCACTTT
once TRBJ2-5 TRBD2 TRBV5-1 CASSLGGGASQETQYF TGCGCCAGCAGCTTGGGCGGGGGGGCATCCCAAGAGACCCAGTACTTC
NA TRBJ2-1 TRBD2 TRBV6-5 CASSTWSGGYNEQFF TGTGCCAGCAGTACCTGGTCGGGGGGTTACAATGAGCAGTTCTTC
NA TRBJ1-5 TRBD1 TRBV2 CASKDGQGGNQPQHF TGTGCCAGCAAAGACGGACAGGGGGGCAATCAGCCCCAGCATTTT
NA TRBJ2-3 NA TRBV7-2 CASSLGYTGTDTQYF TGTGCCAGCAGCTTAGGATATACGGGGACAGATACGCAGTATTTT
NA TRBJ2-2 TRBD1 TRBV5-1 CASSLPGTAISTGELFF TGCGCCAGCAGTCTACCCGGGACAGCAATTTCCACCGGGGAGCTGTTTTTT
NA TRBJ1-2 TRBD1 TRBV28 CASSLGGQGAPRYGYTF TGTGCCAGCAGTTTAGGGGGACAGGGGGCGCCCCGCTATGGCTACACCTTC
NA TRBJ2-2 TRBD1 TRBV11-2 CASSTPTGFGTGELFF TGTGCCAGCAGCACACCGACAGGGTTCGGGACCGGGGAGCTGTTTTTT
NA TRBJ1-1 NA TRBV30 CAALGGNTEAFF TGTGCGGCCTTAGGGGGGAACACTGAAGCTTTCTTT
NA TRBJ1-3 NA TRBV6-1 CASSEGSSGNTIYF TGTGCCAGCAGTGAGGGCAGCTCTGGAAACACCATATATTTT
NA TRBJ2-7 TRBD2 TRBV4-2 CASSQGSGGDHEQYF TGTGCCAGCAGCCAAGGGAGCGGGGGGGACCACGAGCAGTACTTC
few TRBJ2-3 NA TRBV5-1 CASSLEGDGTDTQYF TGCGCCAGCAGCTTGGAGGGGGACGGCACAGATACGCAGTATTTT
NA TRBJ1-3 NA TRBV11-2 CASSSRSRDRSGNTIYF TGTGCCAGCAGCTCCCGCAGTCGGGATCGCTCTGGAAACACCATATATTTT
NA TRBJ2-1 TRBD2 TRBV18 CASSPTSGGADEQFF TGTGCCAGCTCACCAACTAGCGGGGGGGCTGATGAGCAGTTCTTC
NA TRBJ2-7 TRBD1 TRBV6-5 CASSRGQGGLNEQYF TGTGCCAGCAGCCGGGGACAGGGAGGGTTGAACGAGCAGTACTTC
NA TRBJ1-6 TRBD1 TRBV28 CASSSGTGSSYNSPLHF TGTGCCAGCAGCTCCGGGACAGGGAGCTCCTATAATTCACCCCTCCACTTT
NA TRBJ2-2 TRBD1 TRBV5-1 CARSGGQGALTGELFF TGCGCCCGCAGCGGGGGACAGGGGGCGCTCACCGGGGAGCTGTTTTTT
NA TRBJ1-1 NA TRBV24-1 CATSDPDSTEAFF TGTGCCACCAGTGATCCGGACAGCACTGAAGCTTTCTTT
NA TRBJ2-1 NA TRBV29-1 CSGGEFEQFF TGCAGCGGGGGTGAGTTTGAGCAGTTCTTC
NA TRBJ1-4 TRBD1 TRBV27 CASSRLTGQGHEKLFF TGTGCCAGCAGTCGCTTAACCGGACAGGGACATGAAAAACTGTTTTTT
few TRBJ1-2 TRBD1 TRBV9 CASSPQQGDYGYTF TGTGCCAGCAGCCCGCAACAGGGGGATTATGGCTACACCTTC
NA TRBJ2-1 TRBD2 TRBV7-6 CASSLGLAAHNEQFF TGTGCCAGCAGCTTGGGACTAGCGGCCCACAATGAGCAGTTCTTC
NA TRBJ2-7 TRBD1 TRBV5-5 CASSLAGTGGYEQYF TGTGCCAGCAGCTTAGCCGGGACAGGGGGCTACGAGCAGTACTTC
NA TRBJ1-1 TRBD1 TRBV30 CAWSVMGQAGEAFF TGTGCCTGGAGTGTAATGGGACAGGCGGGTGAAGCTTTCTTT
NA TRBJ2-7 NA TRBV7-2 CASSFLTGFSYEQYF TGTGCCAGCAGCTTTCTTACAGGGTTTTCCTACGAGCAGTACTTC
NA TRBJ1-5 TRBD1 TRBV12-3/TRBV12-4 CASSTDRVQPQHF TGTGCCAGCAGCACAGACAGGGTGCAGCCCCAGCATTTT
NA TRBJ2-1 TRBD2 TRBV3-1/TRBV3-2 CASSQGGGRNEQFF TGTGCCAGCAGCCAAGGCGGGGGTAGGAATGAGCAGTTCTTC
NA TRBJ1-1 NA TRBV7-9 CASSLEGGSTEAFF TGTGCCAGCAGCTTAGAGGGTGGGAGCACTGAAGCTTTCTTT
NA TRBJ1-2 NA TRBV7-2 CASSPGRGNGGYTF TGTGCCAGCAGCCCCGGGAGGGGTAACGGTGGCTACACCTTC
once TRBJ1-2 NA TRBV4-3 CASSQERVLSTGYTF TGCGCCAGCAGCCAAGAACGGGTACTGTCTACAGGCTACACCTTC
NA TRBJ2-3 NA TRBV7-2 CASSPSGGTTDTQYF TGTGCCAGCAGCCCATCTGGCGGAACCACAGATACGCAGTATTTT
NA TRBJ1-5 NA TRBV7-8 CASSLRLNSNQPQHF TGTGCCAGCAGCCTAAGACTTAATAGCAATCAGCCCCAGCATTTT
NA TRBJ1-1 NA TRBV7-2 CASSSQSGNTEAFF TGTGCCAGCAGCTCTCAGAGCGGGAACACTGAAGCTTTCTTT
NA TRBJ1-5 NA TRBV24-1 CATSVGGQQPQHF TGTGCCACCAGTGTGGGAGGGCAGCAGCCCCAGCATTTT
once TRBJ1-2 NA TRBV5-1 CASIPGGYGYTF TGCGCCAGCATCCCCGGGGGCTATGGCTACACCTTC
NA TRBJ2-7 NA TRBV13 CASSLGAEGLRYEQYF TGTGCCAGCAGCTTAGGCGCGGAGGGTCTTCGCTACGAGCAGTACTTC
NA TRBJ2-3 TRBD2 TRBV13 CASSLGDYPPNTQYF TGTGCCAGCAGCTTGGGGGACTACCCCCCAAATACGCAGTATTTT
NA TRBJ1-2 NA TRBV7-2 CASSLDREIGYTF TGTGCCAGCAGCTTAGACAGGGAGATTGGCTACACCTTC